This TCR beta chain was identified during a study of T cell responses to AZD1222 COVID-19 vaccine. TCRdb's table, derived via immunoSEQ multiplex PCR, lists solely in-frame clones and lacks some. In the table there are under 200,000 clones, approximately 94% of which are singletons. Trimming removed 3 bases from V and 4 bases from J; junction bases left unmatched: 7. The germline gives CDR1 SGHAT, CDR2 FQNNGV. The CDR3 is 15 residues long. The chain uses TRBV11-2 and TRBJ1-1, with TRBD1 matching over 8 bases. Sequencing used peripheral blood, obtained on day 0 of AZD1222 vaccination. The sequence was obtained from an adult in good health. In DNA form, the CDR3 reads TGTGCCAGCAGCTTGGCAGGGGGCAAGGGCACTGAAGCTTTCTTT. Amino acids: CASSLAGGKGTEAFF.